A selection of T cell receptor beta chains follows, all from one sample in a study of PD-L1 blockade in urothelial cancer. The method was immunoSEQ multiplex PCR; TCRdb's version includes in-frame clones alone and lacks a portion of them. The repertoire consists of about 45,000 clones, with 88% occurring once and the leading ten covering about 4%. This specimen consisted of PBMCs, obtained around atezolizumab (anti-PD-L1) treatment. These TCRs come from a man older than 75 with urothelial cancer. The CDR3 runs from the conserved cysteine through the conserved F or W. D genes are given only for firm matches. Clone size is stated in some rows and not others, as once, few, many or a class when expanded.

d_gene	abundance	j_gene	v_gene	CDR3nt	CDR3aa
TRBD2	once	TRBJ2-7	TRBV5-1	TGCGCCAGCAGCCAAAGCGGGAGAGGGTACGAGCAGTACTTC	CASSQSGRGYEQYF
TRBD2	once	TRBJ2-7	TRBV6-5	TGTGCCAGCAGTTACTCCCTAGCGGGAGCCTACGAGCAGTACTTC	CASSYSLAGAYEQYF
TRBD2	-	TRBJ2-1	TRBV5-1	TGCGCCAGCAGGGCTAGCGGTCCCCCGGCCAATGAGCAGTTCTTC	CASRASGPPANEQFF
TRBD2	few	TRBJ2-1	TRBV4-1	TGCGCCAGCAGCTTCGGACTAGCGGGAGGGTTGAATGAGCAGTTCTTC	CASSFGLAGGLNEQFF
TRBD1	-	TRBJ2-2	TRBV27	TGTGCCAGCAGTATCGAGGGGGCGGGCACCGGGGAGCTGTTTTTT	CASSIEGAGTGELFF
-	-	TRBJ2-2	TRBV6-1	TGTGCCAGCAGTGAAACAGGGATAACGAACACCGGGGAGCTGTTTTTT	CASSETGITNTGELFF
TRBD2	-	TRBJ2-1	TRBV11-2	TGTGCCAGCAGCTTTACCGGGACTAGCGGGAGGGCCGGGCAGTTCTTC	CASSFTGTSGRAGQFF
-	-	TRBJ1-1	TRBV7-8	TGTGCCAGCAGCTTAAGCGGTTGGAAAGGGGGTGACACTGAAGCTTTCTTT	CASSLSGWKGGDTEAFF
TRBD1	-	TRBJ2-2	TRBV10-3	TGTGCCATCAGTACCCGACAGGGGGCGCACGCCGGGGAGCTGTTTTTT	CAISTRQGAHAGELFF
TRBD2	-	TRBJ2-6	TRBV5-1	TGCGCCAGCAGCTTTTCTAGCGGGGCAAGCTCTGGGGCCAACGTCCTGACTTTC	CASSFSSGASSGANVLTF
-	-	TRBJ1-1	TRBV6-6	TGTGCCAGCATCGTGGGGGGGGGCACTGAAGCTTTCTTT	CASIVGGGTEAFF
TRBD2	-	TRBJ2-1	TRBV7-9	TGTGCCAGCAGCGGAATAGCGGGAGGAAACAATGAGCAGTTCTTC	CASSGIAGGNNEQFF
-	-	TRBJ2-3	TRBV27	TGTGCCAGCAGTTTATTCGGTGGGGGCCCTAGCAAACCAGATACGCAGTATTTT	CASSLFGGGPSKPDTQYF
TRBD1	-	TRBJ1-5	TRBV7-2	TGTGCCAGCAGCTTAATGGGACAGGGTCAGCCCCAGCATTTT	CASSLMGQGQPQHF
-	-	TRBJ2-5	TRBV18	TGTGCCAGCTCACCCTTCGGCCAAGAGACCCAGTACTTC	CASSPFGQETQYF
-	-	TRBJ1-4	TRBV4-1	TGCGCCAGCAGCCAAGTTGCCGGGACTCAGTTTTTT	CASSQVAGTQFF
-	-	TRBJ2-7	TRBV2	TGTGCCAGCAGTGCTATAGGTAGCTCCGAGCAGTACTTC	CASSAIGSSEQYF
-	-	TRBJ1-5	TRBV15	TGTGCCACCAGCAGAACAGAGACTAGCAATCAGCCCCAGCATTTT	CATSRTETSNQPQHF
-	-	TRBJ2-7	TRBV6-6	TGTGCCAGCAGTGACCTAGATTACGAGCAGTACTTC	CASSDLDYEQYF
TRBD1	-	TRBJ1-1	TRBV30	TGTGCCTGGAGTACCCCCTGGACAGGGGGTATTATGAACACTGAAGCTTTCTTT	CAWSTPWTGGIMNTEAFF
-	-	TRBJ1-1	TRBV29-1	TGCAGCGTCCTGGCGCGGGGGCGGAGGACTGAAGCTTTCTTT	CSVLARGRRTEAFF
-	-	TRBJ1-2	TRBV30	TGTGCCTGGAATGCAGCTAACTATGGCTACACCTTC	CAWNAANYGYTF
-	once	TRBJ2-2	TRBV5-1	TGCGCCAGCAGCTTGGAATCTGCAGGGAACACCGGGGAGCTGTTTTTT	CASSLESAGNTGELFF
-	-	TRBJ1-5	TRBV21-1	TGTGCCAGCAGCAAAAATGGCGACAGGGACTGGCCCCAGCATTTT	CASSKNGDRDWPQHF
-	-	TRBJ1-3	TRBV27	TGTGCCAGCAGCCGGGGAAACACCATATATTTT	CASSRGNTIYF
TRBD2	-	TRBJ2-3	TRBV5-4	TGTGCCAGCAGGGGGGGGACTAGCGGGAGGGCCCCCCCAGATACGCAGTATTTT	CASRGGTSGRAPPDTQYF
TRBD1	-	TRBJ1-1	TRBV7-8	TGTGCCAGCAGCCCGGACAGGGGGAGGACTGAAGCTTTCTTT	CASSPDRGRTEAFF